Listed below are T cell receptor beta chains from one sample, sequenced in a study of cytomegalovirus exposure and HLA in healthy donors. This table comes from immunoSEQ multiplex PCR, and its TCRdb copy is limited to in-frame clones, with some not included. In the table there are just under 150,000 clones, about 87% of which are singletons. Sequences were obtained from PBMCs. These receptors came from a man aged 18 to 30 in good health and CMV-seropositive. The CDR3 runs from the conserved cysteine through the conserved F or W. Fields, in order: clone size, J gene, D gene, V gene, CDR3 protein, CDR3 DNA. The D gene is left open where the match is weak. Some rows have no size entry. The others give once, few or many, or a class for an expanded clone.

>once|TRBJ1-1|.|TRBV6-1
CASSEWGLTTEAFF
TGTGCCAGCAGTGAATGGGGACTTACCACTGAAGCTTTCTTT
>.|TRBJ1-4|.|TRBV5-1
CASSLEAGEKLFF
TGCGCCAGCAGCTTAGAGGCGGGGGAAAAACTGTTTTTT
>once|TRBJ1-2|.|TRBV5-1
CASSLVQGLEGYTF
TGCGCCAGCAGCTTGGTTCAGGGGCTCGAAGGCTACACCTTC
>.|TRBJ2-1|TRBD2|TRBV27
CASSSSTSGDNNEQFF
TGTGCCAGCAGTTCCTCGACTAGCGGGGATAACAATGAGCAGTTCTTC
>.|TRBJ2-7|.|TRBV7-2
CASSRDSKPLDF
TGTGCCAGCAGCCGGGACTCCAAACCCTTGGACTTC
>.|TRBJ1-1|.|TRBV2
CASIQGTEAFF
TGTGCCAGCATCCAGGGCACTGAAGCTTTCTTT
>.|TRBJ2-1|.|TRBV5-6
CASSLDRVNEQFF
TGTGCCAGCAGCTTGGACAGGGTTAATGAGCAGTTCTTC
>.|TRBJ1-2|.|TRBV29-1
CSVDYSNYGYTF
TGCAGCGTTGACTACAGCAACTATGGCTACACCTTC
>few|TRBJ2-7|.|TRBV10-3
CAISPRWGEAYEQYF
TGTGCCATCAGTCCCCGTTGGGGGGAAGCCTACGAGCAGTACTTC
>.|TRBJ2-7|.|TRBV27
CASSPLQVGYEQYF
TGTGCCAGCAGTCCTCTACAGGTTGGTTACGAGCAGTACTTC
>few|TRBJ1-5|TRBD1|TRBV7-2
CASSSIPTGNQPQHF
TGTGCCAGCAGCTCTATTCCGACAGGGAATCAGCCCCAGCATTTT
>once|TRBJ2-3|.|TRBV7-2
CASSLVVVLSADTQYF
TGTGCCAGCAGCTTAGTTGTGGTATTAAGCGCAGATACGCAGTATTTT
>.|TRBJ2-7|.|TRBV5-1
CASSLGGPINGYEQYF
TGCGCCAGCAGCTTGGGGGGGCCTATCAACGGCTACGAGCAGTACTTC
>.|TRBJ2-3|TRBD2|TRBV19
CASSTVGGRAGDTQYF
TGTGCCAGTAGTACCGTCGGCGGGAGGGCCGGGGATACGCAGTATTTT
>.|TRBJ1-5|.|TRBV27
CASSLSAWSTNQPQHF
TGTGCCAGCAGTTTATCGGCGTGGAGTACAAATCAGCCCCAGCATTTT
>.|TRBJ1-2|TRBD1|TRBV9
CASSLRWGQGASGYTF
TGTGCCAGCAGCCTCCGGTGGGGACAGGGGGCGAGTGGCTACACCTTC
>.|TRBJ2-7|.|TRBV6-6
CASSLGGEEQYF
TGTGCCAGCAGCCTTGGAGGTGAAGAGCAGTACTTC
>.|TRBJ1-1|.|TRBV19
CASTGGAVNTEAFF
TGTGCCTCCACGGGGGGGGCGGTGAACACTGAAGCTTTCTTT
>.|TRBJ1-4|.|TRBV11-2
CASSFLSTNEKLFF
TGTGCCAGCAGCTTTCTATCAACTAATGAAAAACTGTTTTTT
>.|TRBJ1-1|.|TRBV5-6
CASSLGLNTEAFF
TGTGCCAGCAGCTTGGGGCTGAACACTGAAGCTTTCTTT
>.|TRBJ2-2|TRBD1|TRBV7-8
CASSLAPGGLFF
TGTGCCAGCAGCTTAGCCCCAGGGGGGCTGTTTTTT
>once|TRBJ1-4|TRBD1|TRBV6-5
CASSFGTAREKLFF
TGTGCCAGCAGTTTTGGGACAGCTCGTGAAAAACTGTTTTTT
>.|TRBJ1-6|TRBD1|TRBV27
CASSQGGSSYNSPLHF
TGTGCCAGCAGCCAAGGGGGCAGCTCCTATAATTCACCCCTCCACTTT
>.|TRBJ2-3|.|TRBV6-1
CASTPEGVTDTQYF
TGTGCCAGCACCCCGGAGGGTGTGACAGATACGCAGTATTTT
>.|TRBJ1-3|TRBD1|TRBV19
CASRRDRFSGNTIYF
TGTGCCAGTAGGAGGGACAGGTTTTCTGGAAACACCATATATTTT
>few|TRBJ2-2|TRBD2|TRBV4-1
CASSQRLAESGELFF
TGCGCCAGCAGCCAGCGACTAGCGGAGTCCGGGGAGCTGTTTTTT
>.|TRBJ1-1|.|TRBV5-6
CASSPPTGMNTEAFF
TGTGCCAGCAGCCCCCCCACAGGGATGAACACTGAAGCTTTCTTT
>.|TRBJ1-5|.|TRBV19
CASSLAGSNQPQHF
TGTGCCAGTAGTCTGGCAGGGAGCAATCAGCCCCAGCATTTT
>.|TRBJ1-2|.|TRBV15
CATSTPAATGYTF
TGTGCCACCAGCACCCCCGCGGCAACTGGCTACACCTTC
>.|TRBJ1-5|.|TRBV4-1
CASSQDTPTGQPQHF
TGCGCCAGCAGCCAAGATACGCCGACAGGCCAGCCCCAGCATTTT
>.|TRBJ1-6|.|TRBV27
CASSQQLSNSPLHF
TGTGCCAGCAGCCAACAGTTGTCTAATTCACCCCTCCACTTT
>.|TRBJ1-6|TRBD1|TRBV28
CASSLGQGYSPLHF
TGTGCCAGCAGTTTAGGACAGGGCTATTCACCCCTCCACTTT
>.|TRBJ1-6|TRBD1|TRBV30
CAWRGAGGTSPLHF
TGTGCCTGGAGGGGAGCAGGGGGTACTTCACCCCTCCACTTT
>.|TRBJ1-2|.|TRBV5-5
CASSPLERGVEWGYTF
TGTGCCAGCAGCCCCCTTGAGCGGGGGGTAGAGTGGGGCTACACCTTC
>.|TRBJ2-5|.|TRBV5-1
CASDSGGSRGETQYF
TGCGCCAGCGACTCGGGCGGCTCCCGAGGGGAGACCCAGTACTTC
>.|TRBJ1-1|.|TRBV6-5
CASGALAGGGEAFF
TGTGCCAGCGGGGCCCTAGCTGGGGGAGGTGAAGCTTTCTTT
>.|TRBJ1-3|TRBD1|TRBV5-1
CASSLGQGIRDTIYF
TGCGCCAGCAGCTTGGGACAGGGAATAAGAGACACCATATATTTT
>once|TRBJ2-3|TRBD2|TRBV11-2
CASSLGLAGGPADTQYF
TGTGCCAGCAGCTTAGGGCTGGCGGGGGGGCCCGCAGATACGCAGTATTTT
>.|TRBJ1-1|TRBD1|TRBV6-5
CASSYSRTGDTEAFF
TGTGCCAGCAGTTACTCAAGGACAGGGGACACTGAAGCTTTCTTT
>.|TRBJ2-7|TRBD2|TRBV27
CASRGTSGSYEQYF
TGTGCCAGCAGGGGGACTAGCGGCTCCTACGAGCAGTACTTC
>.|TRBJ1-3|.|TRBV6-6
CASSPRQEVHTIYF
TGTGCTAGCAGTCCCCGACAGGAGGTACACACCATATATTTT
>.|TRBJ2-1|TRBD2|TRBV9
CASSVTGLAANEQFF
TGTGCCAGCAGCGTCACGGGACTAGCGGCGAATGAGCAGTTCTTC
>once|TRBJ2-1|TRBD1|TRBV11-2
CASSSGTGGREQFF
TGTGCCAGCAGCTCTGGGACAGGGGGCCGGGAGCAGTTCTTC
>.|TRBJ1-3|TRBD1|TRBV2
CASSEFGQAHRNTIYF
TGTGCCAGCAGTGAATTTGGACAGGCCCATCGAAACACCATATATTTT
>.|TRBJ2-2|.|TRBV28
CASSFISAPGGELFF
TGTGCCAGCAGTTTTATATCCGCCCCAGGGGGGGAGCTGTTTTTT